This TCR beta chain was sequenced for a study of cytomegalovirus exposure and HLA in healthy donors. Study as a whole: From donors who were HLA-typed, an early data release held 75 million to 85 million unique TCRs. Study conclusions and caveats: Earlier analysis found most TCR beta V segments productive about 87% or about 30% of the time. The authors listed roughly 150 TCR beta chains as cytomegalovirus-associated.

CDR1 is LGHNA, CDR2 YNFKEQ, per germline. This CDR3 has 16 residues. The germline V and J ends were trimmed by 1 base and 8 bases, with 17 bases remaining between them. Notes on this clone: Its antigen is unknown.

PCR employed 60 Vbeta and 13 Jbeta primers. Method: immunoSEQ multiplex PCR; TCRdb's copy keeps in-frame clones and lacks some. The sample records about 200,000 clones, 60% to 80% being singletons. The specimen sequenced was PBMCs. This rearrangement joins TRBV4-2 to TRBJ1-4; D might be TRBD1 (5 bases). This receptor was identified in a young man in good health and CMV-seronegative. In DNA, the CDR3 is TGTGCCAGCAGCCAAGCCGGGGCGTTGGGAGGGGAAAAACTGTTTTTT. Protein product: CASSQAGALGGEKLFF.